These T cell receptor beta chains were read from a single sample in a study of CD8+CD57+ T cells in acquired aplastic anemia. TCRdb analysed the reads with MiXCR anew, one entry per CDR3 protein. The profile shows around 170,000 distinct CDR3 sequences, under 55% of them singletons. The specimen sequenced was sorted CD4+, CD8+, or CD8+CD57+ T cells (not recorded which) from PBMCs. The receptors here all came from a human donor in good health. The CDR3 runs from the conserved cysteine through the conserved F or W. A D gene is named only where the DNA matches it firmly. Clone size is given for some rows only: seen once, a few or many times, or a class if the clone is expanded.

clone size | J gene | D gene | V gene | CDR3 DNA | CDR3 protein
few | TRBJ2-7 | TRBD2 | TRBV18 | TGTGCCAGCTCACCTATTTCAAGCGGGAGGTCCTACGAGCAGTACTTC | CASSPISSGRSYEQYF
many | TRBJ2-3 | - | TRBV11-1 | TGTGCCAGCAGCTTAGCGGTGCCTAGCACAGATACGCAGTATTTT | CASSLAVPSTDTQYF
many | TRBJ2-7 | TRBD2 | TRBV5-1 | TGTGCCAGCAGCCTCGGGACTAGCGGATCCTACGAGCAGTACTTC | CASSLGTSGSYEQYF
few | TRBJ2-5 | - | TRBV18 | TGTGCCAGCTCAAGAAAGGGGGGGGTCCGAGAGACCCAGTACTTC | CASSRKGGVRETQYF
- | TRBJ1-2 | TRBD1 | TRBV29-1 | TGCAGCGTTGGGACAGGGGGCTATGGCTACACCTTC | CSVGTGGYGYTF
- | TRBJ2-1 | TRBD1 | TRBV6-2/TRBV6-3 | TGTGCCAGCAGTTACTCGGGACAGAGCTCCTACAATGAGCAGTTCTTC | CASSYSGQSSYNEQFF
- | TRBJ2-3 | TRBD2 | TRBV12-3/TRBV12-4 | TGTGCCAGCAGTCGCCCCCTGGGACTAGCGGGCACGTCCACAGATACGCAGTATTTT | CASSRPLGLAGTSTDTQYF
few | TRBJ1-3 | TRBD1 | TRBV20-1 | TGCAGTGCTAGATCGACAGGGACTGACTCTGGAAACACCATGTATTTT | CSARSTGTDSGNTMYF
many | TRBJ1-1 | TRBD1 | TRBV11-2 | TGTGCCAGCAGCCAGGACAGGGGCGATGAAGCTTTCTTT | CASSQDRGDEAFF
many | TRBJ2-3 | TRBD1 | TRBV7-2 | TGTGCCAGCAGCTCGGACAGGCACTCCGCAGATACGCAGTATTTT | CASSSDRHSADTQYF
- | TRBJ2-2 | - | TRBV7-2 | TGTGCCAGCAGCTTAGGTCAGGTTTTT | CASSLGQVF
few | TRBJ1-2 | - | TRBV2 | TGTGCCAGCAGTGAAAACAGCCTCCTAAACTATGGCTACACCTTC | CASSENSLLNYGYTF
many | TRBJ2-1 | - | TRBV7-8 | TGTGCCAGCAGCTTAGTTCCTAGCGCGGACAATGAGCAGTTCTTC | CASSLVPSADNEQFF
few | TRBJ2-7 | TRBD1 | TRBV18 | TGTGCCAGCTCACCCGGGACAGCAATCTACGAGCAGTACTTC | CASSPGTAIYEQYF
many | TRBJ2-3 | - | TRBV7-9 | TGTGCCAGCAGCTTAGCGGGAGGCACAGATACGCAGTATTTT | CASSLAGGTDTQYF
few | TRBJ2-7 | - | TRBV2 | TGTGCCAGCAGTGATGTGGGGACCTACGAGCAGTACTTC | CASSDVGTYEQYF
- | TRBJ2-2 | - | TRBV11-3 | TGTGCCAGCAGCTTAGACATGTCCGCGGAGCTGTTTTTT | CASSLDMSAELFF
many | TRBJ1-2 | - | TRBV9 | TGTGCCAGCAGCGCCTGGGGCAGGGATGGCTACACCTTC | CASSAWGRDGYTF
many | TRBJ1-1 | - | TRBV10-3 | TGTGCCATCAGTGAGTCAACGGCTGAAGCTTTCTTT | CAISESTAEAFF
many | TRBJ2-3 | TRBD1 | TRBV6-1 | TGTGCCAGCAGTGCCGGGACAGGGGGTTCGACGGATACGCAGTATTTT | CASSAGTGGSTDTQYF
- | TRBJ1-6 | TRBD1 | TRBV10-3 | TGTGCCACCACCGGGACAGGACCGAATTCACCCCTCCACTTT | CATTGTGPNSPLHF
few | TRBJ2-5 | TRBD2 | TRBV2 | TGTGCCAGCACACTAGCGGAAGAGACCCAGTACTTC | CASTLAEETQYF
- | TRBJ1-3 | - | TRBV9 | TGTGCCAGCAGCTCGAGGGGGGGCAGGCCTCTATCGGGAAACACCATATATTTT | CASSSRGGRPLSGNTIYF
many | TRBJ1-4 | - | TRBV15 | TGTGCCACCAGCCGGGACCGTAATGAAAAACTGTTTTTT | CATSRDRNEKLFF